The 13 T cell receptor beta chains listed next were all sequenced from one sample in a study of multiple sclerosis patients with progressive multifocal leukoencephalopathy. Stated time point: before natalizumab initiation. The repertoire was sequenced with immunoSEQ multiplex PCR; TCRdb's copy has only in-frame clones and lacks some. The table includes under 35,000 clones, nearly 95% detected once. The sequenced material came from PBMCs. The receptors stem from a man in his thirties or forties with multiple sclerosis.

CDR3 nucleotides: TGTGCCAGCAGTGCCACCCTCGGTAGCAATCAGCCCCAGCATTTT. Translating it yields CASSATLGSNQPQHF. This chain connects TRBV2 to TRBJ1-5; D not resolved. The V gene's germline CDR1 is SNHLY and CDR2 FYNNEI. V lost 4 bases and J 0 bases, leaving 10 bases between the germline ends. The CDR3 loop spans 15 amino acids.

The chain couples TRBV4-3 to TRBJ1-6, with D possibly being TRBD1 (5 bases). V lost 4 bases and J 5 bases, leaving 12 bases between the germline ends. Germline lookup yields CDR1 LGHNA and CDR2 YSLEER. This CDR3 is built from 15 residues. CDR3 in amino acids: CASSPVAGDNSPLHF. The CDR3 DNA is TGCGCCAGCAGCCCGGTGGCGGGGGATAATTCACCCCTCCACTTT.

The J gene is TRBJ2-1, the V gene TRBV4-1; no clear D gene. There are 12 residues in the CDR3. Trimming removed 3 bases at V and 12 bases at J, with 12 bases between. Germline V CDR1 and CDR2: MGHRA, YSYEKL. This chain's CDR3 is CASSHPPSGQFF. For the CDR3, the DNA is TGCGCCAGCAGCCACCCACCTTCGGGGCAGTTCTTC.

The chain recombines TRBV2 with TRBJ2-5, with a tentative D call TRBD2 (7 bases). The germline CDR1 and CDR2 sequences are SNHLY and FYNNEI. This CDR3 contains 14 residues. Trimming pared 7 bases from V and 4 bases from J, leaving 16 bases between. The CDR3 coding sequence is TGTGCCAGCAATCCCCAGGGGAGGGGAGAGACCCAGTACTTC. Translating it yields CASNPQGRGETQYF.

The J gene is TRBJ2-1, the V gene TRBV11-3, with TRBD1 as a possible D gene (6 bases). Trimming removed 3 bases from V and 5 bases from J, with 14 bases in between. Germline V gene sequence: CDR1 SGHNT, CDR2 YENEEA. The CDR3 consists of 15 residues. This CDR3 reads CASSFNSGTNNEQFF. CDR3 nucleotides: TGTGCCAGCAGCTTTAACTCCGGGACAAACAATGAGCAGTTCTTC.

V usage is TRBV5-1 and J usage is TRBJ1-1, with 10 positions matching TRBD1. The CDR3 runs to 15 residues. The germline gives CDR1 SGHRS, CDR2 YFSETQ. The ends lost 4 bases at V and 2 bases at J; junction bases unmatched: 5. The CDR3 DNA follows: TGCGCCAGCAGCGCCGACAGGGGGCTAAACACTGAAGCTTTCTTT. Translated: CASSADRGLNTEAFF.

V gene TRBV7-2 combines with J gene TRBJ1-3; D is unresolved. Germline V CDR1 and CDR2: SGHTA, FQGNSA. V lost 6 bases to trimming and J lost 4 bases, with 7 bases between them. The CDR3 spans 12 residues. Written as DNA, the CDR3 is TGTGCCAGCAGGCTAGCGGGAAACACCATATATTTT. Its translation is CASRLAGNTIYF.

The genes are TRBV11-2 and TRBJ1-1; D unresolved. Between the trimmed V and J ends, which lost 2 bases and 6 bases, there was a span of 19 bases. The CDR3 contains 16 residues. Germline assignment: CDR1 SGHAT and CDR2 FQNNGV. DNA for the CDR3: TGTGCCAGCAGCTTATTTAAGGGCGCAGTCAACGCTGAAGCTTTCTTT. It encodes CASSLFKGAVNAEAFF.

The genes are TRBV19 and TRBJ1-1; 7 bases match TRBD1. Looked up from germline, CDR1 is LNHDA and CDR2 is SQIVND (reference sequence). This CDR3 comprises 15 residues. V was pared by 4 bases and J by 5 bases, with 10 bases of the junction left unmatched. The CDR3 spells CASSSRDSGITEAFF. The CDR3 region has the DNA TGTGCCAGTAGTAGCCGGGACAGTGGTATAACTGAAGCTTTCTTT. The entire variable domain, with the rest obtained from reference TRBV19 and TRBJ1-1, is as follows: DGGITQSPKYLFRKEGQNVTLSCEQNLNHDAMYWYRQDPGQGLRLIYYSQIVNDFQKGDIAEGYSVSREKKESFPLTVTSAQKNPTAFYLCASSSRDSGITEAFFGQGTRLTVV.

The chain combines TRBV7-9 with TRBJ2-7; 9 bases agree with TRBD2. Germline V CDR1 and CDR2: SEHNR, FQNEAQ (reference sequence). Trimming cost V 5 bases and J 0 bases; bases outside gene matches: 8. This CDR3 has 16 amino acids. The CDR3 nucleotides read TGTGCCAGCAGCCCGTTAGCGGGAGTGGACTCCTACGAGCAGTACTTC. Its protein product is CASSPLAGVDSYEQYF.

J is TRBJ2-7 and V is TRBV19; TRBD2 might be the D (5 bases). CDR1 and CDR2 (germline): LNHDA, SQIVND (reference sequence). The CDR3 covers 15 residues. The V gene lost 7 bases and the J gene lost 0 bases, with 16 bases spanning the gap. CDR3 bases: TGTGCCAGTAAGGTTGGGATAGGGAGCTCCTACGAGCAGTACTTC. Translated, it gives CASKVGIGSSYEQYF.

V gene TRBV30 combines with J gene TRBJ2-4; D is undetermined. The germline V gene has CDR1 GTSNPN and CDR2 SVGIG (reference sequence). This CDR3 has 13 amino acids. Deletions cut 1 base from V and 0 bases from J, with 4 bases between. CDR3 DNA sequence: TGTGCCTGGAGTGCTCTAGCCAAAAACATTCAGTACTTC. It is translated as CAWSALAKNIQYF.

The chain combines TRBV19 with TRBJ1-4; a possible D gene is TRBD1 (5 bases). Trimming took 0 bases from V and 8 from J, leaving 19 bases between them. This CDR3 has 17 residues. Germline lookup yields CDR1 LNHDA and CDR2 SQIVND (reference sequence). The CDR3 loop reads CASSIETGRPDSEKLFF. The CDR3 DNA follows: TGTGCCAGTAGTATAGAGACGGGGCGCCCAGACTCCGAAAAACTGTTTTTT.